These 23 T cell receptor beta chains were all obtained from the same sample, sequenced in a study of cytomegalovirus exposure and HLA in healthy donors. The PCR was carried out with 60 Vbeta primers and 13 Jbeta primers. Method: immunoSEQ multiplex PCR; TCRdb's copy keeps in-frame clones and lacks some. The sample includes about 160,000 clones, 70% to 80% seen only once; the top ten take about 9.6%. Sample: PBMCs. The receptor source for this set is a man younger than 35 in good health and CMV-seropositive.

A remark on this clone: The identical CDR3 is also encoded by other nucleotide sequences in the sample. The chain employs TRBV7-2 and TRBJ2-7, with TRBD1 matching 8 bases. V shed 5 bases and J 3 bases; nucleotides not matched to a gene: 6. This CDR3 is built from 14 residues. Germline assignment: CDR1 SGHTA and CDR2 FQGNSA. CDR3 in amino acids: CASSPGTGGYEQYF. The CDR3 nucleotides are TGTGCCAGCAGCCCCGGGACAGGCGGCTACGAGCAGTACTTC.

This chain uses TRBV6-1 with TRBJ2-7; tentative D call: TRBD1 (6 bases). This CDR3 region has 13 residues. Germline V CDR1 and CDR2: MNHNS, SASEGT. V lost 4 bases to trimming and J lost 2 bases, with 9 bases between them. CDR3 amino acids: CASSAQGPYEQYF. CDR3 coding DNA: TGTGCCAGCAGTGCTCAGGGGCCCTACGAGCAGTACTTC.

The gene calls are TRBV5-4 and TRBJ1-1; D call uncertain. Between the trimmed V and J ends, which lost 5 bases and 1 base, there was a span of 12 bases. CDR3 length: 14 amino acids. Germline assignment: CDR1 SGHNT and CDR2 YYREEE (reference sequence). As DNA, the CDR3 is TGTGCCAGCAGAAGACTGCCCAGGAACACTGAAGCTTTCTTT. It encodes CASRRLPRNTEAFF.

The J gene is TRBJ1-5, the V gene TRBV9; TRBD1 agrees at 7 bases. The V segment lost 0 bases and the J segment 5 bases; nucleotides outside the gene matches: 5. The CDR3 sequence is 15 residues long. Germline V lookup: CDR1 SGDLS, CDR2 YYNGEE. CDR3 DNA sequence: TGTGCCAGCAGCGTAGATCCCCAGGGGGATCAGCCCCAGCATTTT. This gives the protein CASSVDPQGDQPQHF.

The chain combines TRBV7-9 with TRBJ2-5; perhaps TRBD2 as D (5 bases). The germline V gene has CDR1 SEHNR and CDR2 FQNEAQ (reference sequence). V lost 8 bases to trimming and J lost 2 bases, with 12 bases between them. The CDR3 runs 13 residues. CDR3 in DNA: TGTGCCAGCTGTTTACCGGGGCAAGAGACCCAGTACTTC. Its translation: CASCLPGQETQYF.

J is TRBJ1-3 and V is TRBV7-2; tentatively, D is TRBD1 (5 bases). Germline loops: CDR1 SGHTA, CDR2 FQGNSA. The CDR3 covers 17 residues. V dropped 0 bases and J dropped 0 bases, with 12 bases sitting between them. CDR3 residues: CASSLAGGAISGNTIYF. In DNA form, the CDR3 reads TGTGCCAGCAGCTTAGCAGGAGGGGCAATCTCTGGAAACACCATATATTTT.

The chain joins TRBV5-8 to TRBJ1-2; 7 bases agree with TRBD1. Germline CDR1 is SGHTS and CDR2 is YDEGEE. The CDR3 runs to 16 residues. The junction had 11 bases not matched to a gene; V was cut back by 0 bases and J by 6 bases. CDR3: CASSLGNRVGQNGYTF. The CDR3 nucleotides read TGTGCCAGCAGCTTGGGTAATCGCGTGGGACAGAATGGCTACACCTTC.

The V and J genes are TRBV6-5 and TRBJ1-1; the D is unclear. This CDR3 comprises 14 residues. Looked up from germline, CDR1 is MNHEY and CDR2 is SVGAGI. V lost 2 bases and J lost 4, with 11 bases in between. CDR3 sequence reads: CASSYGRRGTEAFF. Here the CDR3 DNA reads TGTGCCAGCAGTTACGGGAGACGTGGCACTGAAGCTTTCTTT.

The chain employs TRBV5-6 and TRBJ1-1; TRBD1 agrees at 9 bases. Germline V gives CDR1 SGHDT, CDR2 YYEEEE. The V segment lost 2 bases and the J segment 1 base; nucleotides outside the gene matches: 3. CDR3 length: 15 residues. The CDR3 sequence is CASSFGTGTNTEAFF. For the CDR3, the DNA is TGTGCCAGCAGCTTCGGGACAGGGACGAACACTGAAGCTTTCTTT.

The V call is TRBV5-4, the J call TRBJ2-5; perhaps TRBD2 as D (7 bases). The CDR3 runs to 17 residues. V lost 1 base and J lost 1, with 17 bases in between. Germline V gene sequence: CDR1 SGHNT, CDR2 YYREEE (reference sequence). The CDR3 bases are TGTGCCAGCAGCTTGTCGGGGGGCGGCCTGCCCCAAGAGACCCAGTACTTC. It codes for CASSLSGGGLPQETQYF.

V and J are TRBV5-1 and TRBJ1-5; TRBD1 agrees at 10 bases. Germline loops: CDR1 SGHRS, CDR2 YFSETQ. CDR3 length equals 15 residues. V gave up 2 bases and J gave up 5 bases; unmatched junction bases: 4. CDR3 bases: TGCGCCAGCAGCTTAGACAGGGGGCAGGATCAGCCCCAGCATTTT. Its translation is CASSLDRGQDQPQHF.

This rearrangement joins TRBV10-3 to TRBJ1-1, with 8 bases that match TRBD1. Germline loops: CDR1 ENHRY, CDR2 SYGVKD. The CDR3 sequence is 15 residues long. V lost 10 bases and J lost 1; bases outside the gene matches: 11. CDR3 DNA: TGTGCCAGTGGACAGGGCTCGGGTGGGAACACTGAAGCTTTCTTT. This sequence encodes CASGQGSGGNTEAFF.

The chain carries TRBV30 and TRBJ2-7; D unclear. CDR1 GTSNPN and CDR2 SVGIG come from the germline V gene (reference sequence). The V gene lost 5 bases and the J gene lost 2 bases, with 7 bases spanning the gap. CDR3 size: 11 residues. The CDR3 nucleotides read TGTGCCTGGCACACCACCTACGAGCAGTACTTC. This encodes CAWHTTYEQYF.

The rearrangement uses TRBV7-7 and TRBJ2-3, with D uncertain. V was trimmed by 5 bases and J by 0 bases, leaving 12 bases between them. Germline V gene lookup returns CDR1 SSHAT and CDR2 FNYEAQ (reference sequence). This CDR3 spans 15 amino acids. The CDR3 coding sequence is TGTGCCAGCAGCCCTCTCACCGGGAGCACAGATACGCAGTATTTT. Translation: CASSPLTGSTDTQYF. The full variable domain, its missing parts supplied by reference TRBV7-7 and TRBJ2-3, is GAGVSQSPRYKVTKRGQDVTLRCDPISSHATLYWYQQALGQGPEFLTYFNYEAQPDKSGLPSDRFSAERPEGSISTLTIQRTEQRDSAMYRCASSPLTGSTDTQYFGPGTRLTVL.

V usage is TRBV29-1 and J usage is TRBJ2-2; the D gene is possibly TRBD1 (6 bases). Between the trimmed V and J ends, which lost 4 bases and 5 bases, there was a span of 17 bases. Per the germline V gene, CDR1 is SQVTM and CDR2 is ANQGSEA. This CDR3 has 15 residues. DNA of the CDR3: TGCAGCGTTGTAATCGGGACACCTAGAACCGGGGAGCTGTTTTTT. Residues: CSVVIGTPRTGELFF.

Notes on this clone: The junction differs from germline at one of its ends, possibly a read error. The chain is built from TRBV25-1 and TRBJ2-4; 8 bases align to TRBD1. Looked up from germline, CDR1 is MGHDK and CDR2 is SYGVNS. The CDR3 runs to 17 residues. In nucleotides, the CDR3 is TGTGCCAGCAGTGAAATTGGACAGGGCCTAGCCAAAAACAGTCAGTACTTC. Protein product: CASSEIGQGLAKNSQYF.

V usage is TRBV14 and J usage is TRBJ1-2; TRBD1 aligns across 8 bases. Germline loops: CDR1 SGHDN, CDR2 FVKESK. After removal of 0 bases from V and 4 bases from J, the junction contained 7 bases not matched to a gene. The length of the CDR3 is 16 residues. CDR3 bases: TGTGCCAGCAGCCAAGATCCTACAGGGGGTGCCTATGGCTACACCTTC. This encodes CASSQDPTGGAYGYTF.

This sequence joins TRBV5-4 and TRBJ1-2; weak D call: TRBD1 (5 bases). From germline, CDR1 is SGHNT and CDR2 YYREEE (reference sequence). V was cut by 5 bases and J by 1 base, with 15 bases left in between. CDR3 size: 15 residues. The CDR3 here is CASSSTGRLNYGYTF. The CDR3 bases are TGTGCCAGCAGTAGCACAGGACGCCTTAACTATGGCTACACCTTC.

This chain uses TRBV5-1 with TRBJ2-5, with 11 positions matching TRBD2. From germline, CDR1 is SGHRS and CDR2 YFSETQ. V shed 4 bases and J 3 bases; nucleotides not matched to a gene: 2. The CDR3 is 14 residues long. The chain's CDR3 is CASSMGLAEETQYF. In DNA, the CDR3 is TGCGCCAGCAGCATGGGACTAGCGGAAGAGACCCAGTACTTC.

The chain carries TRBV5-6 and TRBJ2-7; 15 positions match TRBD2. The CDR3 extends over 16 amino acids. With V trimmed by 4 bases and J by 4 bases, 6 bases remained unmatched. Germline lookup yields CDR1 SGHDT and CDR2 YYEEEE. CDR3 amino acids: CASSLGTSGRIYEQYF. The CDR3 nucleotides are TGTGCCAGCAGCCTGGGGACTAGCGGGAGGATTTACGAGCAGTACTTC.

This chain uses TRBV7-8 with TRBJ1-2; tentative D call: TRBD1 (6 bases). The CDR3 length is 15 residues. The V end was cut by 7 bases, the J end by 4 bases, with 19 bases between. Germline V gives CDR1 SGHVS, CDR2 FQNEAQ. CDR3 in amino acids: CASTPTGGPFYGYTF. CDR3 bases: TGTGCCAGCACCCCGACGGGGGGGCCCTTCTATGGCTACACCTTC.

J is TRBJ2-5 and V is TRBV10-2; 7 bases map to TRBD1. Germline V gene sequence: CDR1 WSHSY, CDR2 SAAADI. The CDR3 has 16 residues. V shed 2 bases and J 4 bases; nucleotides not matched to a gene: 10. This CDR3 reads CASSEMTGLIGETQYF. DNA for the CDR3: TGCGCCAGCAGTGAGATGACAGGGTTAATCGGAGAGACCCAGTACTTC.

The chain carries TRBV7-9 and TRBJ1-1; maybe TRBD1 (5 bases). Germline CDR1 and CDR2: SEHNR and FQNEAQ (reference sequence). The CDR3 spans 14 residues. The germline V and J ends were trimmed by 4 bases and 6 bases, with 15 bases remaining between them. The CDR3 coding sequence is TGTGCCAGCAGCTCAGACAGCCTCTGGGCTGAAGCTTTCTTT. This encodes CASSSDSLWAEAFF.